This is a list of T cell receptor beta chains from one sample in a study of technical replicates of blood from a few donors. Only in-frame clones appear in the TCRdb table, and some are missing; sequencing was by immunoSEQ multiplex PCR. Here the sample spans some 75,000 clones, 95% to 97% being singletons. Sequencing was performed on T cells isolated from PBMCs. The receptors here all came from a human donor in good health. The CDR3 runs from the conserved cysteine through the conserved F or W. The D gene is left open where the match is weak. Where a row states a size, it is once, few, many or the class of an expanded clone; other rows omit it.

clone_size,d_call,j_call,v_call,cdr3_aa,cdr3_nt
.,TRBD1,TRBJ1-2,TRBV10-3,CAISRGGDYGYTF,TGTGCCATCAGTAGAGGGGGCGATTATGGCTACACCTTC
.,.,TRBJ2-7,TRBV7-6,CASSLTQGYEQYF,TGTGCCAGCAGCTTAACACAGGGTTACGAGCAGTACTTC
.,TRBD2,TRBJ2-1,TRBV7-7,CASSPGLAGSEQFF,TGTGCCAGCAGCCCGGGACTAGCGGGAAGTGAGCAGTTCTTC
.,TRBD2,TRBJ2-1,TRBV19,CASSMVAGVNEQFF,TGTGCCAGTAGTATGGTAGCGGGAGTCAATGAGCAGTTCTTC
.,TRBD2,TRBJ2-7,TRBV4-2,CASSQVHSGTNEQYF,TGTGCCAGCAGCCAAGTACATAGCGGGACTAACGAGCAGTACTTC
.,.,TRBJ1-2,TRBV2,CASSQQVLGYTF,TGTGCCAGCAGCCAACAGGTGTTGGGCTACACCTTC
.,.,TRBJ1-2,TRBV27,CASSLIGGDYGYTF,TGTGCCAGCAGTTTAATAGGGGGAGACTATGGCTACACCTTC
.,.,TRBJ1-5,TRBV11-2,CASSKTSNSNQPQHF,TGTGCCAGCAGCAAGACTTCGAATAGCAATCAGCCCCAGCATTTT
.,.,TRBJ2-3,TRBV10-1,CASSDNTDTQYF,TGCGCCAGCAGTGATAACACAGATACGCAGTATTTT
.,TRBD1,TRBJ2-1,TRBV30,CAWSVPGGSLSYNEQFF,TGTGCCTGGAGTGTCCCAGGGGGCAGCCTCTCCTACAATGAGCAGTTCTTC
.,TRBD2,TRBJ2-2,TRBV11-3,CASSSSAGAGGELFF,TGTGCCAGCAGCTCCTCCGCGGGAGCTGGCGGGGAGCTGTTTTTT
once,TRBD1,TRBJ1-1,TRBV7-3,CASSRGQAYTEAFF,TGTGCCAGCAGCAGAGGACAGGCCTACACTGAAGCTTTCTTT
.,TRBD1,TRBJ2-4,TRBV10-1,CASSESDRAAKNIQYF,TGCGCCAGCAGTGAGTCGGACAGGGCAGCCAAAAACATTCAGTACTTC
once,.,TRBJ2-7,TRBV30,CAWSVQGEQYF,TGTGCCTGGAGTGTACAGGGAGAGCAGTACTTC
.,TRBD1,TRBJ2-7,TRBV7-9,CASSYTGTGYEQYF,TGTGCCAGCAGTTACACCGGGACAGGCTACGAGCAGTACTTC
once,.,TRBJ2-5,TRBV7-9,CASSLQVGGQETQYF,TGTGCCAGCAGCTTACAGGTCGGGGGCCAAGAGACCCAGTACTTC
.,.,TRBJ2-7,TRBV6-1,CASSDRSRPSYEQYF,TGTGCCAGCAGTGATCGGAGTAGACCCTCCTACGAGCAGTACTTC
once,.,TRBJ2-1,TRBV27,CASSLSRIYNEQFF,TGTGCCAGCAGTTTATCTCGTATCTACAATGAGCAGTTCTTC
.,TRBD2,TRBJ2-7,TRBV28,CASSLVPSGQREQYF,TGTGCCAGCAGTTTAGTCCCTAGCGGACAAAGGGAGCAGTACTTC
.,TRBD2,TRBJ2-1,TRBV18,CASSASGRERSEQFF,TGTGCCAGCTCAGCCAGCGGGAGGGAACGTAGTGAGCAGTTCTTC
.,TRBD2,TRBJ2-7,TRBV19,CASSIAGTSGRAYIYEQYF,TGTGCCAGTAGTATAGCCGGGACTAGCGGGAGGGCCTACATCTACGAGCAGTACTTC
.,.,TRBJ2-1,TRBV10-1,CASSTGYNEQFF,TGCGCCAGCAGTACAGGTTACAATGAGCAGTTCTTC
once,TRBD1,TRBJ1-5,TRBV28,CASRLTDRGYSNQPQHF,TGTGCCAGCCGTCTTACGGACAGGGGATATAGCAATCAGCCCCAGCATTTT
.,.,TRBJ2-3,TRBV4-3,CASSHDLGGSTDTQYF,TGCGCCAGCAGCCATGACCTAGGCGGGAGCACAGATACGCAGTATTTT
.,.,TRBJ1-2,TRBV10-2,CASSETSYNYGYTF,TGCGCCAGCAGTGAGACCAGTTATAACTATGGCTACACCTTC
.,.,TRBJ1-5,TRBV21-1,CASSWDSYTDQPQHF,TGTGCCAGCAGCTGGGACTCCTACACCGATCAGCCCCAGCATTTT
.,.,TRBJ2-6,TRBV5-1,CASSLDAGGANVLTF,TGCGCCAGCAGCTTGGATGCAGGGGGGGCCAACGTCCTGACTTTC
.,.,TRBJ2-1,TRBV2,CASDATPTWAQYNEQFF,TGTGCCAGCGACGCCACCCCAACATGGGCCCAATACAATGAGCAGTTCTTC
.,TRBD2,TRBJ2-4,TRBV7-2,CASSPGLAGDIQYF,TGTGCCAGCAGCCCGGGACTAGCGGGAGACATTCAGTACTTC
.,.,TRBJ2-7,TRBV11-2,CASSLDPGLNEQYF,TGTGCCAGCAGCTTAGACCCGGGACTCAACGAGCAGTACTTC
.,.,TRBJ2-1,TRBV7-3,CASSFPGIGYNEQFF,TGTGCCAGCAGCTTTCCCGGGATCGGGTACAATGAGCAGTTCTTC
.,.,TRBJ2-4,TRBV15,CATSRDFTQKNIQYF,TGTGCCACCAGCAGAGATTTTACACAAAAAAACATTCAGTACTTC